This is a list of T cell receptor beta chains from one sample in a study of T cell repertoires in cytomegalovirus infection. Which antigens these TCRs recognize remains unknown. MiXCR was run by TCRdb on the reads, yielding one entry per CDR3 protein. The table records about 890,000 distinct CDR3 sequences, approximately 31% of them present only once. This specimen consisted of cultured CD8+ T cells from PBMCs, obtained from culture after CMV antigen stimulation. Source of these receptors: a human donor in good health (CMV status not recorded). Some clones in this sample may be carry-over from other donors' samples. Both conserved end residues are part of each CDR3. D genes are given only for firm matches. Clone sizes are given selectively: once, few, many, or a class where the clone is expanded.

TRBJ2-3 | TRBD2 | few | TRBV7-8 | TGTGCCAGCAGCTTGCGGATAGCGGGGGCCCGTGCTAGCACAGATACGCAGTATTTT | CASSLRIAGARASTDTQYF
TRBJ2-3 | NA | NA | TRBV6-5 | TGTGCCAGCCATGGGGGTTATACGCAGTATTTT | CASHGGYTQYF
TRBJ2-2 | NA | NA | TRBV7-2 | TGTGCCAGCAGCTTAGGATTCCCTCGGGACCTCACCGGGGAGCTGTTTTTT | CASSLGFPRDLTGELFF
TRBJ1-4 | TRBD1 | many | TRBV6-1 | TGTGCCAGCAGTGCCCGGGACAGGGATTATACTGGTAATGAAAAACTGTTTTTT | CASSARDRDYTGNEKLFF
TRBJ2-5 | NA | NA | TRBV6-5 | TGTGCCAGCAGTTACTCTGCGATTCAAGCGCCAAGGCCGACAGGAATAATCGAGACCCAGTACTTC | CASSYSAIQAPRPTGIIETQYF
TRBJ1-1 | TRBD1 | NA | TRBV29-1 | TGCAGCACCCGGACAGGAACTGAAGCTTTCTTT | CSTRTGTEAFF
TRBJ2-5 | TRBD1 | NA | TRBV6-6 | TGTGCCACCTACAGGGGGTATTCAAGGGAGACCCAGTACTTC | CATYRGYSRETQYF
TRBJ1-1 | NA | NA | TRBV5-1 | TGCGCCAGCAGCTTGTTTACAGGGAGCAATGCTGAAGCTTTCTTT | CASSLFTGSNAEAFF
TRBJ2-7 | NA | NA | TRBV13 | TGTGCCAGCAGCTTAGGACCCGTTGGGGAGCAGTACTTC | CASSLGPVGEQYF
TRBJ2-1 | NA | many | TRBV7-6 | TGTGCCAGCAGAGCTCGACTGAGGGCGCGGGACAATGAGCAGTTCTTC | CASRARLRARDNEQFF